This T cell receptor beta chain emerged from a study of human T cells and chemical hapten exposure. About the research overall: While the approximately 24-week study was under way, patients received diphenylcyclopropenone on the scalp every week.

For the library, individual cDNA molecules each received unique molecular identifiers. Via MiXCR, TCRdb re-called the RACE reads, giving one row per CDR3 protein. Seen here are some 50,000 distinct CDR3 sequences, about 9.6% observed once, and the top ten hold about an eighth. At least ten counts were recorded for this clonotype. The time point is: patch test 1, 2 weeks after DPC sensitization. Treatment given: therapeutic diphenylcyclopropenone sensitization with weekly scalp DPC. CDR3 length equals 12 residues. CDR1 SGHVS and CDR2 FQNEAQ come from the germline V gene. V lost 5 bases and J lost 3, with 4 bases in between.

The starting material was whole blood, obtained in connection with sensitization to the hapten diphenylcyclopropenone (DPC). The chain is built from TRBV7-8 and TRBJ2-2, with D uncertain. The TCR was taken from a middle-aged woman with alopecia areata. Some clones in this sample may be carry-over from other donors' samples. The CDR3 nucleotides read TGTGCCAGCAGCGCGGACACCGGGGAGCTGTTTTTT. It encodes CASSADTGELFF.